This T cell receptor (beta chain) came from a study of identical twins. Germline V gene lookup returns CDR1 DFQATT and CDR2 SNEGSKA (reference sequence). Deletions cut 6 bases from V and 0 bases from J, with 15 bases between. The CDR3 has 15 residues. A single record per CDR3 protein comes from TCRdb applying MiXCR to the 5' RACE reads. The table shows approximately 600,000 distinct CDR3 sequences, with roughly 7.1% occurring only once. This clonotype was recorded a few times. Its cognate antigen is unknown. General study results and limits: Twins showed weaker excess sharing in their beta out-of-frame sequences. Conclusions came from cross-sectional statistical analysis, not from following the same donors. Some out-of-frame alpha sequences were shared by twins, and these showed excess low generation probability. Invariant populations such as MAIT and iNKT cells could partly muddle zero-insertion analyses.

The same sample was also used in a study of yellow fever vaccine responses in identical twins.

Sequencing was carried out using PBMCs. This clonotype was sampled from a woman aged 18-29 years in good health. The V and J genes are TRBV20-1 and TRBJ2-1; D assignment may be TRBD1 or TRBD2 (5 bases each). CDR3 bases: TGCAGTGCCCGCCGAGGGGAAGGCTCCTACAATGAGCAGTTCTTC. It codes for CSARRGEGSYNEQFF.